The clone carrying this T cell receptor (beta chain) showed up just once. The data originate from a study of T cell changes during pregnancy in multiple sclerosis. Here immunoSEQ multiplex PCR was the method, and the copy in TCRdb shows in-frame clones only, minus some. Of roughly 20,000 clones detected, around 90% appear once; the ten largest clones hold roughly 0.7%. CDR1 is SGHRS and CDR2 is YFSETQ in the germline V gene. This CDR3 is 17 amino acids long. Between the trimmed V and J ends, which lost 0 bases and 0 bases, there was a span of 13 bases. The receptor comes from a female donor with multiple sclerosis, enrolled in a pregnancy study. The chain joins TRBV5-1 to TRBJ2-1; D gene uncertain. The starting material was CD4+ T cells from peripheral blood mononuclear cells, obtained in the third trimester of pregnancy. CDR3 bases: TGCGCCAGCAGCTTGGGCCCGTCCCGAGGCTCCTACAATGAGCAGTTCTTC. It is translated as CASSLGPSRGSYNEQFF.